The rows below give T cell receptor beta chains drawn from one sample of a study of blood T cell repertoires in COVID-19. Only in-frame clones appear in the TCRdb table, and some are missing; sequencing was by immunoSEQ multiplex PCR. Here the sample spans over 200,000 clones, around 86% being singletons. The sample taken for sequencing was peripheral blood. The origin of the receptors is a man in his 60s who had recovered from COVID-19. Both conserved end residues are part of each CDR3. A D gene is named only where the DNA matches it firmly. Clone size, where shown, is once, few, many, or a class for clones that have expanded.

TRBJ2-2 | TRBV12-5 | NA | TRBD2 | CASGREGTGELFF | TGTGCTAGTGGGCGGGAGGGCACCGGGGAGCTGTTTTTT
TRBJ1-4 | TRBV6-5 | NA | TRBD1 | CAICRTGGVEKLFF | TGTGCCATCTGTAGGACAGGGGGCGTTGAAAAACTGTTTTTT
TRBJ1-6 | TRBV2 | NA | NA | CASRGGSTPLHF | TGTGCCAGCAGGGGAGGGTCAACACCCCTCCACTTT
TRBJ1-5 | TRBV29-1 | NA | TRBD1 | CSVAQGVDGNQPQHF | TGCAGCGTTGCACAGGGGGTTGATGGCAATCAGCCCCAGCATTTT
TRBJ1-2 | TRBV6-5 | NA | NA | CASTPYRATDYGYTF | TGTGCCAGCACGCCTTACAGGGCTACAGACTATGGCTACACCTTC
TRBJ1-2 | TRBV29-1 | NA | NA | CSAETDTYGYTF | TGCAGCGCCGAGACAGACACCTATGGCTACACCTTC
TRBJ1-2 | TRBV3-1/TRBV3-2 | NA | TRBD1 | CASSQDRGRGYGYTF | TGTGCCAGCAGCCAGGACAGGGGGCGAGGATATGGCTACACCTTC
TRBJ1-5 | TRBV18 | NA | TRBD1 | CASSNDRGFNQPQHF | TGTGCCAGCTCAAACGACAGGGGGTTCAATCAGCCCCAGCATTTT
TRBJ2-1 | TRBV5-1 | once | TRBD2 | CASSLRTSGGGYNEQFF | TGCGCCAGCAGCCTCCGGACTAGCGGGGGGGGATACAATGAGCAGTTCTTC
TRBJ1-2 | TRBV6-5 | NA | TRBD1 | CASSRTGDDYGYTF | TGTGCCAGCAGCCGGACAGGAGATGACTATGGCTACACCTTC
TRBJ2-5 | TRBV5-1 | NA | TRBD1 | CASSSGQEETQYF | TGCGCCAGCAGCTCGGGACAGGAAGAGACCCAGTACTTC
TRBJ1-2 | TRBV6-6 | NA | NA | CASSTYRDLTNYGYTF | TGTGCCAGCAGTACCTACAGGGACCTGACTAACTATGGCTACACCTTC
TRBJ2-5 | TRBV21-1 | many | NA | CASSKGASGEQETQYF | TGTGCCAGCAGCAAAGGGGCTAGCGGGGAACAAGAGACCCAGTACTTC
TRBJ2-1 | TRBV20-1 | NA | NA | CSASATSSTIEQFF | TGCAGTGCTAGTGCGACTAGTAGCACAATTGAGCAGTTCTTC
TRBJ2-1 | TRBV7-2 | NA | TRBD2 | CASSPGTSGRAAFF | TGTGCCAGCAGCCCGGGGACTAGCGGGAGGGCCGCGTTCTTC
TRBJ2-7 | TRBV27 | NA | NA | CASSVYFGGYEQYF | TGTGCCAGCAGCGTGTACTTCGGGGGCTACGAGCAGTACTTC
TRBJ2-1 | TRBV6-4 | few | TRBD2 | CASSDGTSSYNEQFF | TGTGCCAGCAGTGACGGGACTAGCTCCTACAATGAGCAGTTCTTC
TRBJ2-1 | TRBV9 | NA | TRBD2 | CASSVVSSGRSEQFF | TGTGCCAGCAGCGTAGTGTCTAGCGGTAGGAGTGAGCAGTTCTTC
TRBJ1-6 | TRBV13 | NA | TRBD1 | CASSTLDRGDSPLHF | TGTGCCAGCAGCACCCTGGACAGGGGGGATTCACCCCTCCACTTT
TRBJ1-5 | TRBV7-6 | NA | TRBD1 | CASSRDSNQPQHF | TGTGCCAGCAGCCGGGACAGTAATCAGCCCCAGCATTTT
TRBJ2-7 | TRBV4-1 | NA | TRBD2 | CASSQKRSTSGGAFAEQYF | TGCGCCAGCAGCCAAAAACGGTCGACTAGCGGGGGGGCCTTCGCCGAGCAGTACTTC
TRBJ2-2 | TRBV12-5 | NA | TRBD1 | CASGTGTGRAGELFF | TGTGCTAGTGGCACCGGGACAGGGAGAGCCGGGGAGCTGTTTTTT
TRBJ1-1 | TRBV3-1/TRBV3-2 | NA | TRBD1 | CASSPRGSPFTEAFF | TGTGCCAGCAGCCCCAGGGGGTCGCCCTTCACTGAAGCTTTCTTT
TRBJ2-2 | TRBV11-3 | NA | TRBD2 | CASSPGLAGGSRELFF | TGTGCCAGCAGCCCGGGACTAGCGGGGGGGAGCCGGGAGCTGTTTTTT
TRBJ2-2 | TRBV29-1 | NA | TRBD2 | CSVESRGGTNTGELFF | TGCAGCGTTGAGTCGCGGGGGGGCACGAACACCGGGGAGCTGTTTTTT
TRBJ2-3 | TRBV7-3 | NA | NA | CASSLTAGAHHTQYF | TGTGCCAGCAGCTTAACGGCGGGGGCTCATCATACGCAGTATTTT
TRBJ1-4 | TRBV30 | NA | NA | CAWSPQITNEKLFF | TGTGCCTGGAGTCCACAGATAACTAATGAAAAACTGTTTTTT
TRBJ2-2 | TRBV7-3 | NA | NA | CASSGQYGGELFF | TGTGCCAGCAGCGGACAGTACGGCGGGGAGCTGTTTTTT
TRBJ1-1 | TRBV12-3/TRBV12-4 | NA | NA | CASSFSREAFF | TGTGCCAGCAGTTTCTCCCGGGAAGCTTTCTTT
TRBJ2-7 | TRBV2 | NA | TRBD2 | CASSMGGGVSYEQYF | TGTGCCAGCAGTATGGGCGGGGGTGTCTCCTACGAGCAGTACTTC